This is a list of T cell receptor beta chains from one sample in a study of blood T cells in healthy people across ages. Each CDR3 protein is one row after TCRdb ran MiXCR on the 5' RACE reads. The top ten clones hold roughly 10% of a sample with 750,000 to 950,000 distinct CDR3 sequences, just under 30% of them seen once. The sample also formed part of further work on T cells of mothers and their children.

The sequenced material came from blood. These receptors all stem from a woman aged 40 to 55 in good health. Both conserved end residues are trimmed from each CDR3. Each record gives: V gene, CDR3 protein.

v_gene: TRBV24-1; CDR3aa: ATSGAGGDTEAF
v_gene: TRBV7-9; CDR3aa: ASSFSDSNQPQH
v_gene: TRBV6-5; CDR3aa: ASSYKKTGGGRAF
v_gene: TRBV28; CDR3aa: ASNRSPVTDTQY
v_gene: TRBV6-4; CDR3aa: ASSEEAGGPDTQY
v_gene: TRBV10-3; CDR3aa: AISDRENTEAF
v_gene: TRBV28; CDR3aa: ASSPQLYYGYT
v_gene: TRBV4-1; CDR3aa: ASSQARVETGELF
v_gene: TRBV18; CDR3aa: ASSPTGESSYEQY
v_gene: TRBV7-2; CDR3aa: ASSQGLVNDQGTQY
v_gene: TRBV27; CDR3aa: ASSRTGGIKLF
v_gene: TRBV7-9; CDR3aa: ASSLVGGGPDEQY
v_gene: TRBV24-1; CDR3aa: ATPWEQY
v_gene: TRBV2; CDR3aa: ASSEELGAF
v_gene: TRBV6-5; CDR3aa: ASSYGLTGELF
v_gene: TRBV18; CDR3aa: ASSPRRQGAGYEQY
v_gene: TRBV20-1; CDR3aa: SATGTSGETLEQF
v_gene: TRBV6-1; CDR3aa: ASRKDRGTETQF
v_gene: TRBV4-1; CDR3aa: ASSQTVDTNTEAF
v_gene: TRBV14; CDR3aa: ASSLGSFGVEQY
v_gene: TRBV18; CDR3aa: ASSPPGQGEAF
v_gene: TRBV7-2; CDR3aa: ASSPAQLAGAPATQY
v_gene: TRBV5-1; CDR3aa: ASSLGGQGRGGGTDTQY
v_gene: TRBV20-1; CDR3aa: SARELAGDNEQF
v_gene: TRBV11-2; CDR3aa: ASSLERGAEAF
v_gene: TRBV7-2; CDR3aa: ASSESGTVGYGYT
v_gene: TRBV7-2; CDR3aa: ASSQSAPRVNTEAF
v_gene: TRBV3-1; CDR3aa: ASSIDRGVGGYT